Listed here are 24 T cell receptor beta chains from one sample, sequenced in a study of blood T cell repertoires in COVID-19. Sequencing used immunoSEQ multiplex PCR; TCRdb keeps in-frame clones, though not all of them. The sample lists around 290,000 clones; around 90% were seen once. Sequencing was done on a sample of PBMCs or T cells enriched from blood (not recorded which). The receptor set was obtained from a woman aged 40 to 50 who had recovered from COVID-19.

The chain carries TRBV6-6 and TRBJ2-7; TRBD1 aligns across 9 bases. Germline V gene lookup returns CDR1 MNHNY and CDR2 SVGAGI (reference sequence). This CDR3 contains 15 residues. The V gene end was trimmed by 7 bases and the J gene end by 2 bases; junction bases not matched to a gene: 9. Written as DNA, the CDR3 is TGTGCCAGCACCGGAAGGACAGGGGCTACCTACGAGCAGTACTTC. Translation gives CASTGRTGATYEQYF.

V is TRBV5-1 and J is TRBJ1-1, with 10 nucleotides matching TRBD1. The V and J ends lost 3 bases and 2 bases, in that order; junction bases with no gene match: 4. In germline, CDR1 is SGHRS, CDR2 YFSETQ. The CDR3 covers 15 residues. Here the CDR3 DNA reads TGCGCCAGCAGCTCAGGGACAGGGGCCAACACTGAAGCTTTCTTT. Its translation: CASSSGTGANTEAFF. Full variable domain (outside the CDR3, taken from reference TRBV5-1 and TRBJ1-1): KAGVTQTPRYLIKTRGQQVTLSCSPISGHRSVSWYQQTPGQGLQFLFEYFSETQRNKGNFPGRFSGRQFSNSRSEMNVSTLELGDSALYLCASSSGTGANTEAFFGQGTRLTVV.

The chain uses TRBV11-2 and TRBJ1-2, with 7 positions matching TRBD1. V was pared by 5 bases and J by 7 bases, with 16 bases of the junction left unmatched. The CDR3 is 16 amino acids. Germline CDR1 SGHAT, CDR2 FQNNGV. CDR3 region: CASSRIARQGKAGYTF. Here the CDR3 DNA reads TGTGCCAGCAGCCGAATCGCCCGACAGGGTAAGGCTGGCTACACCTTC.

The V call is TRBV6-5, the J call TRBJ2-7, with D tentatively TRBD1 (6 bases). CDR1 is MNHEY, CDR2 SVGAGI, per germline. CDR3 length equals 14 residues. The V end was cut by 0 bases, the J end by 0 bases, with 6 bases between. DNA for the CDR3: TGTGCCAGCAGTTACTCGGACAGCTCCTACGAGCAGTACTTC. Protein: CASSYSDSSYEQYF.

The chain recombines TRBV15 with TRBJ1-6; D is perhaps TRBD1 (5 bases). Germline V lookup: CDR1 LNHNV, CDR2 YYDKDF (reference sequence). Trimming shortened V by 2 bases and J by 2 bases, and 10 bases separated the two germline ends. CDR3 length: 16 residues. This CDR3 reads CATSRQGPTYNSPLHF. The CDR3 region has the DNA TGTGCCACCAGCAGACAGGGTCCGACCTATAATTCACCCCTCCACTTT.

This chain uses TRBV5-1 with TRBJ2-1, with 8 bases identical to TRBD1. Germline V gene data show CDR1 as SGHRS and CDR2 as YFSETQ. Germline trimming cut 4 bases from V and 4 bases from J; bases unmatched to any gene: 4. The CDR3 is 14 amino acids. In DNA, the CDR3 is TGCGCCAGCAGCCCGGGACAGGCTTACAATGAGCAGTTCTTC. Encoded protein: CASSPGQAYNEQFF.

V and J are TRBV5-8 and TRBJ1-2, with 7 positions matching TRBD1. Germline V gene sequence: CDR1 SGHTS, CDR2 YDEGEE. The ends lost 5 bases at V and 3 bases at J; junction bases unmatched: 4. The CDR3 totals 13 residues. The CDR3 sequence: CASSRDRYYGYTF. The DNA of the CDR3 is TGTGCCAGCAGTCGGGACAGATACTATGGCTACACCTTC.

The sample holds a few counts of this clone. The chain combines TRBV5-1 with TRBJ1-2; D gene unclear. Germline CDR1 and CDR2: SGHRS and YFSETQ. V shed 0 bases and J shed 6 bases, with 15 bases lying between them. The CDR3 consists of 15 residues. The CDR3 DNA is TGCGCCAGCAGCTTGGCCTCGGAGGGTAGGGATGGCTACACCTTC. Protein sequence: CASSLASEGRDGYTF.

The CDR3 here is CATVNRVGRQSRMNTEAFF. CDR3 sequence (DNA): TGTGCCACCGTAAACCGTGTAGGGAGACAATCGAGGATGAACACTGAAGCTTTCTTT. This chain uses TRBV5-8 with TRBJ1-1; D remains ambiguous. The germline CDR1 and CDR2 sequences are SGHTS and YDEGEE. V dropped 9 bases and J dropped 0 bases, with 30 bases sitting between them. The CDR3 has 19 residues.

The gene calls are TRBV5-5 and TRBJ1-2; 8 positions agree with TRBD1. The CDR3 length is 16 residues. J gave up 1 base and V 4 bases, and 9 bases lay outside the gene matches. The germline gives CDR1 SGHKS, CDR2 YYEKEE (reference sequence). CDR3: CASSHLRTGNNYGYTF. CDR3 DNA: TGTGCCAGCAGCCATTTGAGGACAGGGAATAACTATGGCTACACCTTC.

In nucleotides, the CDR3 is TGTGCCAGTAGTATAATTGGGGACAGGGGCAATCAGCCCCAGCATTTT. Translated, it gives CASSIIGDRGNQPQHF. The chain has TRBV19 and TRBJ1-5, with 9 bases lining up with TRBD1. V was clipped by 2 bases and J by 2 bases; unmatched bases: 4. This CDR3 is 16 amino acids long. Germline values: CDR1 LNHDA, CDR2 SQIVND (reference sequence). The full variable domain, its missing parts supplied by reference TRBV19 and TRBJ1-5, is DGGITQSPKYLFRKEGQNVTLSCEQNLNHDAMYWYRQDPGQGLRLIYYSQIVNDFQKGDIAEGYSVSREKKESFPLTVTSAQKNPTAFYLCASSIIGDRGNQPQHFGDGTRLSIL.

The gene calls are TRBV7-9 and TRBJ2-5, with TRBD2 matching 15 bases. CDR3 size: 16 residues. CDR1 is SEHNR and CDR2 is FQNEAQ in the germline V gene (reference sequence). Losses at the gene ends were 3 bases for V and 7 bases for J; bases not matched to a gene: 6. The CDR3: CASSLGTSGRIGTQYF. DNA for the CDR3: TGTGCCAGCAGCTTGGGGACTAGCGGGAGGATAGGGACCCAGTACTTC.

This clone has just one count. The chain employs TRBV7-9 and TRBJ1-1, with a tentative D call TRBD1 (5 bases). This CDR3 comprises 14 residues. V shed 0 bases and J shed 4 bases, with 9 bases lying between them. Germline V gene lookup returns CDR1 SEHNR and CDR2 FQNEAQ (reference sequence). The CDR3 DNA reads TGTGCCAGCAGCTTAGCCAGGGCGGCCACTGAAGCTTTCTTT. Residues: CASSLARAATEAFF.

The chain recombines TRBV27 with TRBJ2-7, with D possibly being TRBD2 (5 bases). V lost 8 bases and J 1 base, leaving 15 bases between the germline ends. CDR1 and CDR2 from the germline V gene are MNHEY and SMNVEV (reference sequence). The CDR3 covers 14 residues. CDR3 DNA: TGTGCCAGCGGCATGTCCCGGAGGTCCTACGAGCAGTACTTC. Residues: CASGMSRRSYEQYF.

The V gene is TRBV12-3 or TRBV12-4, the J gene TRBJ1-2, with D unresolved. The V gene lost 3 bases and the J gene lost 5 bases, with 7 bases spanning the gap. The CDR3 extends over 12 amino acids. Here the CDR3 DNA reads TGTGCCAGCAGTTTGAGGGAGTATGGCTACACCTTC. Translation gives CASSLREYGYTF.

The rearrangement joins TRBV6-4 to TRBJ1-4, with a possible D match to TRBD1 (5 bases). Germline V lookup: CDR1 MRHNA, CDR2 SNTAGT. The CDR3 contains 13 residues. V was trimmed by 6 bases and J by 8 bases, leaving 13 bases between them. CDR3 nucleotide sequence: TGTGCCAGCAGCAGGGAGGTTAACGAAAAACTGTTTTTT. It is translated as CASSREVNEKLFF.

The chain is built from TRBV5-1 and TRBJ2-1; 7 bases agree with TRBD2. There are 16 residues in the CDR3. The V and J ends lost 3 bases and 1 base, in that order; junction bases with no gene match: 7. Germline CDR1 is SGHRS and CDR2 is YFSETQ. CDR3 coding DNA: TGCGCCAGCAGCTCCGGGGACGGGAGGTCCTACAATGAGCAGTTCTTC. It specifies CASSSGDGRSYNEQFF. Looking up the rest from reference TRBV5-1 and TRBJ2-1 gives the full variable domain: KAGVTQTPRYLIKTRGQQVTLSCSPISGHRSVSWYQQTPGQGLQFLFEYFSETQRNKGNFPGRFSGRQFSNSRSEMNVSTLELGDSALYLCASSSGDGRSYNEQFFGPGTRLTVL.

The chain recombines TRBV4-1 with TRBJ2-2; tentatively, D is TRBD1 (5 bases). Germline CDR1 reads MGHRA; CDR2 reads YSYEKL. The CDR3 runs 14 residues. V lost 0 bases, J lost 9 bases, and 11 bases lay in between. CDR3 sequence reads: CASSQDQGVRELFF. CDR3 bases: TGCGCCAGCAGCCAAGATCAGGGTGTCCGGGAGCTGTTTTTT.

The CDR3 spells CATSGSGTGGGDTQYF. CDR3 in DNA: TGTGCCACCAGTGGCTCCGGGACAGGGGGCGGAGATACGCAGTATTTT. The chain uses TRBV24-1 and TRBJ2-3; 12 nucleotides match TRBD1. Per germline, CDR1 KGHDR and CDR2 SFDVKD. This CDR3 is 16 amino acids long. J lost 5 bases, V lost 5 bases, and 7 bases had no gene match.

In this sample, this clone turned up once. This chain uses TRBV18 with TRBJ2-7; 7 nucleotides match TRBD1. The CDR3 loop spans 17 amino acids. The germline gives CDR1 KGHSH, CDR2 LQKENI. J was trimmed by 0 bases and V by 2 bases; bases with no gene match: 10. The CDR3 bases are TGTGCCAGCTCACCAAAACCGATAGGGACAGCCTCCTACGAGCAGTACTTC. Residues: CASSPKPIGTASYEQYF.

The chain joins TRBV5-1 to TRBJ1-3; D is uncertain. V dropped 0 bases and J dropped 4 bases, with 11 bases sitting between them. The germline CDR1 and CDR2 sequences are SGHRS and YFSETQ. The CDR3 length is 15 residues. CDR3 sequence: CASSLGATGGNTIYF. The CDR3 bases are TGCGCCAGCAGCTTGGGTGCGACGGGGGGAAACACCATATATTTT.

This clone was detected a few times. Other DNA sequences in this specimen translate into the identical CDR3. This chain links TRBV9 with TRBJ1-5; D may be TRBD1 (6 bases). Germline V gene data show CDR1 as SGDLS and CDR2 as YYNGEE. Trimming pared 0 bases from V and 2 bases from J, leaving 6 bases between. The CDR3 length is 14 residues. The CDR3 DNA sequence: TGTGCCAGCAGCGTAGGGACAGGCAATCAGCCCCAGCATTTT. Its protein is CASSVGTGNQPQHF.

The V call is TRBV4-2, the J call TRBJ2-7; 10 positions agree with TRBD1. Germline values: CDR1 LGHNA, CDR2 YNFKEQ. The J segment lost 5 bases and the V segment lost 1 base, leaving 8 bases of the junction unmatched. The CDR3 loop spans 16 amino acids. The CDR3 sequence: CASSQVEGTGAHEQYF. CDR3 nucleotide sequence: TGTGCCAGCAGCCAAGTAGAGGGGACAGGGGCCCACGAGCAGTACTTC.

As concerns this clone: This is likely a read error, given that the CDR3 carries no conserved phenylalanine or tryptophan at its end. The DNA is omitted, as the CDR3 cannot be located on it reliably, and the CDR3 follows TCRdb's listing. The V gene is TRBV9, the J gene TRBJ2-7; TRBD2 is taken as the D call from the table, unchecked against the DNA. Germline-derived CDR1 and CDR2 are SGDLS and YYNGEE. Including both end residues, the CDR3 is 8 amino acids long. The CDR3 sequence: CASSVGTI.